The entry below describes one T cell receptor beta chain. The same CDR3 also results from other DNA sequences found in this sample. This sample stems from a study of blood T cell repertoires in COVID-19. A Seattle source enrolled patients during active infection and followed them longitudinally. CDR1 SGHNT and CDR2 YYREEE come from the germline V gene (reference sequence). V gave up 4 bases and J gave up 4 bases, with 8 bases separating them. CDR3 size: 12 residues. In the study's own analysis: The assay estimated nucleated cells by amplifying reference gene primers. Profiling relied on immunoSEQ multiplex PCR, and the TCRdb table lists in-frame clones only, not all of them. The V and J calls and the clone size are those of that table, but D and trimming were determined from the DNA. The sample includes about 200,000 clones, 82% seen only once; the top ten take around 8%.

Material for sequencing was peripheral blood. The V call is TRBV5-4, the J call TRBJ1-2; D might be TRBD1 (5 bases). The sequence was collected from a woman in her fifties or sixties with COVID-19, enrolled during active disease. This CDR3 is CASSLDSYGYTF. The CDR3 DNA sequence: TGTGCCAGCAGCCTAGACAGCTATGGCTACACCTTC.